The clone carrying this T cell receptor (beta chain) was detected only a few times. These data come from a study of patients and donors after allogeneic stem cell transplantation. One entry per CDR3 protein results from TCRdb running MiXCR on the RT-PCR reads. Of fewer than 500,000 distinct CDR3 sequences listed, 16% are singletons. Germline V gives CDR1 MNHEY, CDR2 SMNVEV (reference sequence). This CDR3 is 18 amino acids long. Trimming pared 6 bases from V and 0 bases from J, leaving 21 bases between. The specimen was blood, either unsorted or a sorted T cell fraction (not recorded which). The J gene is TRBJ1-5, the V gene TRBV27, with D maybe TRBD1 (5 bases). The origin of this receptor is a human donor who was either an allogeneic HSCT recipient or a stem cell or donor lymphocyte infusion donor (not recorded which). It is not recorded whose cells these are; they may come from a transplant donor. The CDR3 DNA reads TGTGCCAGCAGCGTAAGGAGGGGTCCAAGCACTAGCAATCAGCCCCAGCATTTT. Its protein product is CASSVRRGPSTSNQPQHF.